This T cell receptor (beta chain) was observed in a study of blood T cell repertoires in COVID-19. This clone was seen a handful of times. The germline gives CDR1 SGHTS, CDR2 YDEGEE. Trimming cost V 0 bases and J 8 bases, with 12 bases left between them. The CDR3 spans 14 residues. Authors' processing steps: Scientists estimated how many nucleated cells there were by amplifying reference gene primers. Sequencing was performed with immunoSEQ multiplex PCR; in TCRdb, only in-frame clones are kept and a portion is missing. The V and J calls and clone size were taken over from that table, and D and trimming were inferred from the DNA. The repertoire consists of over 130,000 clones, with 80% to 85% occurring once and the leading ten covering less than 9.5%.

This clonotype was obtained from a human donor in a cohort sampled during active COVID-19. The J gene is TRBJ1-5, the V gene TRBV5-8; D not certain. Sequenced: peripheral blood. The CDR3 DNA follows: TGTGCCAGCAGCTTGGAGCGGCGTGTGAAGCCCCAGCATTTT. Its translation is CASSLERRVKPQHF.